This T cell receptor beta chain was found in a study of blood T cell repertoires in COVID-19 (TCRdb year 2020). Background on the whole study: Samples from collaborators originated in the United States, Italy and Spain and spanned both the acute and convalescent phases of COVID-19. The prospective study material was composed of cDNA or gDNA derived from T cells, B-cell-depleted T cells, or PBMCs. Samples were obtained from the ongoing ImmuneRACE study (first 160 participants) and from 1,254 subjects provided by 6 global collaborators. The repertoires were released in a freely available public database meant as a resource for research on the immune response to SARS-CoV-2. Deeply sampled blood TCRbeta repertoires from subjects exposed to, actively infected with, or recovered from COVID-19 were included in the dataset. The sample metadata nearly always contained a de-identified subject ID, COVID-19 status, age in years and sex. Where HLA class I and class II types were available, the types were taken from metadata supplied by the sample provider, not from assay-based typing.

Beyond this particular receptor, the publication reports: How much clinical and demographic metadata was included differed by source and by participant, and the metadata was provided uncurated.

Participants in the prospective study were aged about 18 to 95 years, lived in 20 to 30 United States geographic areas, and enrolled through a virtual design. In the prospective study, cohorts were assigned on the basis of participant-reported clinical history obtained from a screening survey and a study questionnaire. In the prospective study, mobile phlebotomists collected whole blood, serum and a nasopharyngeal or oropharyngeal swab from each participant. Prospective study participants could optionally give additional blood draws and questionnaires over an approximately two-month period. Blood samples from the prospective study were shipped frozen or at room temperature prior to DNA extraction. Note on this clone: No antigen is known for it. Per-nucleotide qualities are absent, and no much larger clonotype sits a single base away.

TCRbeta CDR3 regions were amplified from genomic DNA by means of the immunoSEQ Assay, a bias-controlled multiplex PCR. Per the authors' processing: Within the assay, amplification of reference gene primers was used to estimate how many nucleated cells each sample contained. To quantify the absolute abundance of each unique TCRbeta CDR3 rearrangement, sequence reads were collapsed and filtered. Productive Simpson clonality was computed per sample as the square root of Simpson's diversity index over productive rearrangements. TCRdb's version of the immuneACCESS table is confined to in-frame rearrangements and falls short of the full clone set. An unresolved V gene accounts for under half of the shortfall where checked; the remainder is of unknown origin. D and trimming come from the DNA, and the V and J calls and clone size come from that table. For this sample the table gives 400,000 to 550,000 clones, of which about 85% were detected only once. The top ten constitute roughly 1.9% of the sample.

Taken from cysteine to phenylalanine, the CDR3 has 14 residues. Only the CDR3 portion is preserved as DNA: 42 bases, with reading frame beginning at the first base. Trimming takes 1 base off V and 9 bases off J; junction bases not matched to a gene: 6. In the germline V gene, CDR1 corresponds to MDHEN and CDR2 to SYDVKM. The TCR comes from a woman aged 18-29 years with acute COVID-19. In this chain, TRBV28 is recombined with TRBJ2-1; 7 junctional bases match TRBD2. Sequencing was done on a sample of PBMCs or T cells enriched from blood (not recorded which). The DNA is TGTGCCAGCAGTTTATTGCGGGAGAGTGTTGAGCAGTTCTTC. This encodes CASSLLRESVEQFF.